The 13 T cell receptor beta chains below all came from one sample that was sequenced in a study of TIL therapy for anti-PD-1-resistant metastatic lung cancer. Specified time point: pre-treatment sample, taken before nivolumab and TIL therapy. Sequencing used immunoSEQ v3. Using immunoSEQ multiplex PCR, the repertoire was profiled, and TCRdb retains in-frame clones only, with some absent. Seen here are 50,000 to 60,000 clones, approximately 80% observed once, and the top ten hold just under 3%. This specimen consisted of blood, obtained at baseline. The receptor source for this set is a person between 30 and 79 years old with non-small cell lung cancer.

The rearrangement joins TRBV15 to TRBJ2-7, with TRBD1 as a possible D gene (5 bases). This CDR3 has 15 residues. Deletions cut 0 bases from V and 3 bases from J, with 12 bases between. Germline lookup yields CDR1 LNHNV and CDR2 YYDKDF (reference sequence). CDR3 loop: CATSRDRPGIYEQYF. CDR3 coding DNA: TGTGCCACCAGCAGAGATCGGCCAGGGATCTACGAGCAGTACTTC.

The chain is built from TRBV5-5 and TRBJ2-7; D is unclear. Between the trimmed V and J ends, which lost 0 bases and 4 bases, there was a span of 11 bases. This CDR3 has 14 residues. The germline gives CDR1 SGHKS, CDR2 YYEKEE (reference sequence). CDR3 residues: CASSLVVKGYEQYF. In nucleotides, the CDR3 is TGTGCCAGCAGCTTGGTCGTAAAAGGGTACGAGCAGTACTTC.

The CDR3 loop reads CASSQGAGGVETQYF. The CDR3 nucleotides are TGTGCCAGCAGCCAGGGGGCCGGGGGTGTAGAGACCCAGTACTTC. V usage is TRBV7-2 and J usage is TRBJ2-5; 8 bases line up with TRBD1. J lost 4 bases, V lost 5 bases, and 9 bases had no gene match. Germline CDR1 is SGHTA and CDR2 is FQGNSA. CDR3 size: 15 residues.

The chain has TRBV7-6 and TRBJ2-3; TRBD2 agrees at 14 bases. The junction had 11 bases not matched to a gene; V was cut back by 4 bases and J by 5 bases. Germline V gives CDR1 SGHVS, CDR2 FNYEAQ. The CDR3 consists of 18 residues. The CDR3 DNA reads TGTGCCAGCAGCTCATTCCCGGGACTAGCGGGGGTCGGAGATACGCAGTATTTT. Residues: CASSSFPGLAGVGDTQYF.

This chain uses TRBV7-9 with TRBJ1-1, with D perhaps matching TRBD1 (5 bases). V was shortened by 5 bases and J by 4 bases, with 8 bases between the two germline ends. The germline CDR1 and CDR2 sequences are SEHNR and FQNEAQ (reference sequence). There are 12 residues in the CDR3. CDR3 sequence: CASSADSTEAFF. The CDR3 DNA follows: TGTGCCAGCAGCGCAGACAGCACTGAAGCTTTCTTT.

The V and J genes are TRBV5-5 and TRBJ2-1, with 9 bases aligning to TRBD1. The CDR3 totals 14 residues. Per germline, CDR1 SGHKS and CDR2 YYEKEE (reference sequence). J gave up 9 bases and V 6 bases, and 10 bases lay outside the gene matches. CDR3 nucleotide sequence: TGTGCCAGCATCCCCGGGACAGGGAGGAGTGAGCAGTTCTTC. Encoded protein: CASIPGTGRSEQFF.

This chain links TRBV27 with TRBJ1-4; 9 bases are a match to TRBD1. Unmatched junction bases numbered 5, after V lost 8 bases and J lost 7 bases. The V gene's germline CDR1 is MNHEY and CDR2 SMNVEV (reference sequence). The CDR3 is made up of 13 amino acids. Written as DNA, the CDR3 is TGTGCCAGCTCCGACAGGGGGTTTGAAAAACTGTTTTTT. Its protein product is CASSDRGFEKLFF.

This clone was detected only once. The CDR3 sequence is CASSKGQPGANVLTF. In DNA, the CDR3 is TGTGCCAGCAGCAAAGGACAACCTGGGGCCAACGTCCTGACTTTC. V is TRBV11-3 and J is TRBJ2-6; weak D call: TRBD1 (5 bases). Between the trimmed V and J ends, which lost 5 bases and 2 bases, there was a span of 10 bases. Germline loops: CDR1 SGHNT, CDR2 YENEEA. This CDR3 has 15 residues. Together with reference TRBV11-3 and TRBJ2-6, the CDR3 gives the full variable domain: EAGVVQSPRYKIIEKKQPVAFWCNPISGHNTLYWYLQNLGQGPELLIRYENEEAVDDSQLPKDRFSAERLKGVDSTLKIQPAELGDSAVYLCASSKGQPGANVLTFGAGSRLTVL.

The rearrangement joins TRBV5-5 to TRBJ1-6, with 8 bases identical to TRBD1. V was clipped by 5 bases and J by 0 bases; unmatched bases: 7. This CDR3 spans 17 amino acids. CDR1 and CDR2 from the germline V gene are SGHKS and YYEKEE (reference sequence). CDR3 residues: CASRTGQGSSYNSPLHF. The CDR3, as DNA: TGTGCCAGCAGGACCGGACAGGGAAGCTCCTATAATTCACCCCTCCACTTT.

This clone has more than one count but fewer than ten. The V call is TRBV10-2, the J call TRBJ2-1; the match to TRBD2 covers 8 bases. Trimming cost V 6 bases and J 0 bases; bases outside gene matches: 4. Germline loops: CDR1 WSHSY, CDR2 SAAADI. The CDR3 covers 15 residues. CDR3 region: CASSTSGSSYNEQFF. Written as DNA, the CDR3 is TGCGCCAGCAGCACTAGCGGAAGCTCCTACAATGAGCAGTTCTTC.

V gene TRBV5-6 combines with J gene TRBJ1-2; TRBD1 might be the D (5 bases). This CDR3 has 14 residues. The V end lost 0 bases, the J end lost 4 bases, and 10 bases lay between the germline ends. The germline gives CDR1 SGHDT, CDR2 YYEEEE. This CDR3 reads CASSLGQRLYGYTF. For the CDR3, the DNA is TGTGCCAGCAGCTTGGGACAGCGCCTCTATGGCTACACCTTC.

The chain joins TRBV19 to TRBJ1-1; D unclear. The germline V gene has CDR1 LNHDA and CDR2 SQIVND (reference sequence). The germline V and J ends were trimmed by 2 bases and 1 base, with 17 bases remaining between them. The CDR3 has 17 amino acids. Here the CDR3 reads CASSIHPGPLGNTEAFF. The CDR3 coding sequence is TGTGCCAGTAGTATACACCCGGGCCCCCTAGGGAACACTGAAGCTTTCTTT.

CDR3 in amino acids: CASSTSNFFGRRSYEQYF. The CDR3 DNA reads as TGTGCCAGCAGCACCTCGAATTTTTTTGGAAGAAGGTCCTACGAGCAGTACTTC. This chain connects TRBV28 to TRBJ2-7; D is unclear. V was cut by 6 bases and J by 1 base, with 25 bases left in between. CDR3 length equals 18 residues. Germline loops: CDR1 MDHEN, CDR2 SYDVKM.